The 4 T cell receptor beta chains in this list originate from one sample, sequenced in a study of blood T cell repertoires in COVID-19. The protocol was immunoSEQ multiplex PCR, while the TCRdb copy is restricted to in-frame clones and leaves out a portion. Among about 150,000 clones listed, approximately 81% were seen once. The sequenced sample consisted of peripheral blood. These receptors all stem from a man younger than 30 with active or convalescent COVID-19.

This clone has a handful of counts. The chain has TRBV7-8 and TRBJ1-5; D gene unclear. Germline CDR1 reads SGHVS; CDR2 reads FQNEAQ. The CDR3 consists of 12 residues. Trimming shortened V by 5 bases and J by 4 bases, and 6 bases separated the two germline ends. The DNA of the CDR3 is TGTGCCAGCAGCCTCCAGAATCAGCCCCAGCATTTT. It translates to CASSLQNQPQHF.

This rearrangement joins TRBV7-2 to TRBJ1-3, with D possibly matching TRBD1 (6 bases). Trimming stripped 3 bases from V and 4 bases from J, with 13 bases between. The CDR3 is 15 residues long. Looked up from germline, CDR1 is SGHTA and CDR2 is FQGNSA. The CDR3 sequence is CASSFSGTLGNTIYF. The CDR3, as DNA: TGTGCCAGCAGCTTTAGTGGGACACTGGGAAACACCATATATTTT. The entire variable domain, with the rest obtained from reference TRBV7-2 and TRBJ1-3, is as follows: GAGVSQSPSNKVTEKGKDVELRCDPISGHTALYWYRQSLGQGLEFLIYFQGNSAPDKSGLPSDRFSAERTGGSVSTLTIQRTQQEDSAVYLCASSFSGTLGNTIYFGEGSWLTVV.

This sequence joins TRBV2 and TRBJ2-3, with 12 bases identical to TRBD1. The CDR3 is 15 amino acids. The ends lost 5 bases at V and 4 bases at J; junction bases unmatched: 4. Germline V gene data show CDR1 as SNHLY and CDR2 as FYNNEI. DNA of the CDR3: TGTGCCAGCAGTCCCGGGACAGGGGGCGCAGATACGCAGTATTTT. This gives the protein CASSPGTGGADTQYF.

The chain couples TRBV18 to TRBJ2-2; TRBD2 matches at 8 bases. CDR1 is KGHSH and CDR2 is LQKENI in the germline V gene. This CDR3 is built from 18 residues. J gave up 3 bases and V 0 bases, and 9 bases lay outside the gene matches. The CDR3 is CASSPPVGLAWDTGELFF. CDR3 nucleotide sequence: TGTGCCAGCTCACCACCTGTTGGACTAGCTTGGGACACCGGGGAGCTGTTTTTT.